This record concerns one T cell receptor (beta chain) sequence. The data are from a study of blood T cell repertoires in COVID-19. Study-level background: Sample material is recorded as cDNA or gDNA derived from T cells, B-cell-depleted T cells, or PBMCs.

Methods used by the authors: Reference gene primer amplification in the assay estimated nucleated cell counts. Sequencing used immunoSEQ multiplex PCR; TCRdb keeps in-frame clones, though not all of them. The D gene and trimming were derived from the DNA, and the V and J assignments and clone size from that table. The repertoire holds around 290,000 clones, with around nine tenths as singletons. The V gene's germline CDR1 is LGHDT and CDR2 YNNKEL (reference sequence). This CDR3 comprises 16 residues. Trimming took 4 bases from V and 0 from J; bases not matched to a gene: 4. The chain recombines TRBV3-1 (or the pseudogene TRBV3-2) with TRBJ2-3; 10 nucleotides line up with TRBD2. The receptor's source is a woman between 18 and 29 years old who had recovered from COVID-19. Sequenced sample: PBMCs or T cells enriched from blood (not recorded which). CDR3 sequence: CASSRPSGGSTDTQYF. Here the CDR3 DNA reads TGTGCCAGCAGCCGTCCTAGCGGGGGTAGCACAGATACGCAGTATTTT.